Listed here are 29 T cell receptor beta chains from one sample, sequenced in a study of blood T cell repertoires in COVID-19. The repertoire was sequenced with immunoSEQ multiplex PCR; TCRdb's copy has only in-frame clones and lacks some. Of some 66,000 clones in the sample, 85% to 90% were seen once. The sample comprised peripheral blood. The receptors were gathered from a woman between 55 and 75 years old with acute or convalescent COVID-19.

The chain joins TRBV6-5 to TRBJ1-2; 8 bases match TRBD1. V dropped 6 bases and J dropped 8; count of bases not matched to a gene: 5. The germline gives CDR1 MNHEY, CDR2 SVGAGI. The CDR3 has 12 amino acids. In DNA, the CDR3 is TGTGCCAGCAGCAGGACAGGGCTCGGCTACACCTTC. This codes for CASSRTGLGYTF.

The chain employs TRBV28 and TRBJ1-2, with 7 bases matching TRBD1. CDR3 length equals 11 residues. The V segment lost 11 bases and the J segment 2 bases; nucleotides outside the gene matches: 2. Germline V gives CDR1 MDHEN, CDR2 SYDVKM. CDR3 nucleotides: TGTGCCTCGACAGGGAACTATGGCTACACCTTC. Its translation: CASTGNYGYTF.

The V and J genes are TRBV10-3 and TRBJ1-2; D gene uncertain. With 3 bases removed from V and 0 bases from J, the gap between germline ends came to 11 bases. The CDR3 extends over 15 amino acids. Germline CDR1 and CDR2: ENHRY and SYGVKD. The CDR3 is CAISDLQAANYGYTF. CDR3 nucleotide sequence: TGTGCCATCAGTGATCTGCAGGCCGCTAACTATGGCTACACCTTC.

The chain combines TRBV19 with TRBJ1-2, with TRBD1 identical over 11 bases. CDR3 size: 15 residues. Germline loops: CDR1 LNHDA, CDR2 SQIVND (reference sequence). V dropped 7 bases and J dropped 3; count of bases not matched to a gene: 7. CDR3 sequence: CASTPGTGGDYGYTF. CDR3 DNA: TGTGCCAGTACCCCCGGGACAGGGGGAGACTATGGCTACACCTTC.

The chain carries TRBV4-1 and TRBJ2-2; TRBD2 aligns across 13 bases. CDR3 length: 17 amino acids. The germline CDR1 and CDR2 sequences are MGHRA and YSYEKL. J lost 1 base, V lost 3 bases, and 2 bases had no gene match. In DNA, the CDR3 is TGCGCCAGCAGCCAGGGACTAGCGGGACTGAACACCGGGGAGCTGTTTTTT. Residues: CASSQGLAGLNTGELFF.

The sample holds a few counts of this clone. The chain is built from TRBV13 and TRBJ1-1; no clear D gene. Germline CDR1 and CDR2: PRHDT and FYEKMQ (reference sequence). The V end lost 5 bases, the J end lost 0 bases, and 19 bases lay between the germline ends. This CDR3 spans 17 amino acids. The CDR3 here is CASSPLGRTGLNTEAFF. The CDR3 nucleotides are TGTGCCAGCAGCCCCTTGGGGAGGACGGGGTTGAACACTGAAGCTTTCTTT.

The chain carries TRBV5-1 and TRBJ1-3; 9 positions match TRBD1. The V gene end was trimmed by 3 bases and the J gene end by 2 bases; junction bases not matched to a gene: 3. The CDR3 consists of 15 residues. Germline CDR1 SGHRS, CDR2 YFSETQ. For the CDR3, the DNA is TGCGCCAGCAGCTCACAGGGGGCTCCTGGAAACACCATATATTTT. Translation gives CASSSQGAPGNTIYF. The full variable domain, in which reference TRBV5-1 and TRBJ1-3 provide the parts outside the CDR3, is KAGVTQTPRYLIKTRGQQVTLSCSPISGHRSVSWYQQTPGQGLQFLFEYFSETQRNKGNFPGRFSGRQFSNSRSEMNVSTLELGDSALYLCASSSQGAPGNTIYFGEGSWLTVV.

The genes are TRBV21-1 and TRBJ2-1; the table's TRBD1 call for D was not verified on the DNA. TRBV21-1 is tagged as a pseudogene. The CDR3 totals 17 residues. CDR3 residues: CASSKIRPKTGQNEQFF. The CDR3 nucleotides are TGTGCCAGCAGCAAAATTCGCCCCAAGACAGGGCAGAATGAGCAGTTCTTC.

The rearrangement joins TRBV7-8 to TRBJ1-5, with TRBD1 matching over 9 bases. CDR3 size: 14 residues. Looked up from germline, CDR1 is SGHVS and CDR2 is FQNEAQ. Unmatched junction bases numbered 5, after V lost 4 bases and J lost 7 bases. Written as DNA, the CDR3 is TGTGCCAGCAGCTCCACAGGGGGCCGGCAGCCCCAGCATTTT. Translation: CASSSTGGRQPQHF.

This chain connects TRBV28 to TRBJ2-5; maybe TRBD2 (5 bases). V lost 8 bases, J lost 13 bases, and 11 bases lay in between. This CDR3 region has 9 residues. In germline, CDR1 is MDHEN, CDR2 SYDVKM. The CDR3 coding sequence is TGTGCCAGCGGGCAGCGGCTGTACTTC. This translates into CASGQRLYF.

The rearrangement uses TRBV6-5 and TRBJ1-2; no clear D gene. CDR1 and CDR2 from the germline V gene are MNHEY and SVGAGI. This CDR3 comprises 14 residues. Trimming left V 6 bases short and J 8 bases short, with 19 bases between. CDR3 sequence (DNA): TGTGCCAGCAGCCGCCGAGAGGGATCGGGAGGCTACACCTTC. As protein: CASSRREGSGGYTF.

This chain uses TRBV2 with TRBJ1-3; D unresolved. CDR3 length equals 14 residues. CDR1 and CDR2 (germline): SNHLY, FYNNEI. V gave up 4 bases and J gave up 0 bases, with 7 bases separating them. The CDR3 nucleotides are TGTGCCAGCAGTGTGGGGAGCTCTGGAAACACCATATATTTT. It codes for CASSVGSSGNTIYF.

The chain carries TRBV27 and TRBJ2-3, with D maybe TRBD1 (6 bases). Germline values: CDR1 MNHEY, CDR2 SMNVEV (reference sequence). The germline V and J ends were trimmed by 8 bases and 0 bases, with 15 bases remaining between them. The CDR3 consists of 15 residues. The CDR3 sequence: CASGPDSSSTDTQYF. The CDR3 DNA sequence: TGTGCCAGCGGGCCGGACAGCTCTAGCACAGATACGCAGTATTTT.

The sample holds a few counts of this clone. V is TRBV6-1 and J is TRBJ2-7, with 7 positions matching TRBD1. The CDR3 is 16 amino acids. V shed 3 bases and J 2 bases; nucleotides not matched to a gene: 10. In germline, CDR1 is MNHNS, CDR2 SASEGT. The CDR3 bases are TGTGCCAGCAGTGATCTGACAGGGAAGGCTACCTACGAGCAGTACGTC. Translating gives CASSDLTGKATYEQYV.

This clone was counted a single time. V usage is TRBV5-4 and J usage is TRBJ2-1, with TRBD2 identical over 12 bases. Trimming removed 3 bases from V and 7 bases from J; junction bases left unmatched: 5. This CDR3 spans 15 amino acids. CDR1 and CDR2 from the germline V gene are SGHNT and YYREEE (reference sequence). The CDR3 region has the DNA TGTGCCAGCAGCTCTAGCGGGGGGGGGTTGAATGAGCAGTTCTTC. As protein: CASSSSGGGLNEQFF. Based on the CDR3 plus reference TRBV5-4 and TRBJ2-1, the full variable domain is ETGVTQSPTHLIKTRGQQVTLRCSSQSGHNTVSWYQQALGQGPQFIFQYYREEENGRGNFPPRFSGLQFPNYSSELNVNALELDDSALYLCASSSSGGGLNEQFFGPGTRLTVL.

The gene calls are TRBV6-5 and TRBJ1-2; D not certain. This CDR3 has 14 amino acids. V shed 2 bases and J shed 5 bases, with 12 bases lying between them. Germline CDR1 and CDR2: MNHEY and SVGAGI. CDR3 region: CASSYVAGGYGYTF. DNA of the CDR3: TGTGCCAGCAGTTACGTGGCCGGCGGATATGGCTACACCTTC.

V usage is TRBV15 and J usage is TRBJ1-2; 8 nucleotides align to TRBD1. J was trimmed by 7 bases and V by 3 bases; bases with no gene match: 7. CDR1 LNHNV and CDR2 YYDKDF come from the germline V gene (reference sequence). The CDR3 consists of 14 residues. The CDR3 spells CATSRDRASFGYTF. CDR3 DNA sequence: TGTGCCACCAGCAGGGACAGGGCCTCTTTTGGCTACACCTTC.

This chain links TRBV3-1 (or the pseudogene TRBV3-2) with TRBJ1-2; tentative D call: TRBD1 (5 bases). The germline V gene has CDR1 LGHDT and CDR2 YNNKEL (reference sequence). CDR3 length: 13 amino acids. V dropped 4 bases and J dropped 8 bases, with 14 bases sitting between them. CDR3 sequence: CASSRYAGGGYTF. The DNA for the CDR3 is TGTGCCAGCAGCCGCTATGCCGGGGGAGGCTACACCTTC.

This clone was seen a single time. The V gene is TRBV9, the J gene TRBJ2-5; D may be TRBD2 (6 bases). Germline V gene lookup returns CDR1 SGDLS and CDR2 YYNGEE. The CDR3 has 14 residues. Between the trimmed V and J ends, which lost 0 bases and 7 bases, there was a span of 13 bases. CDR3 DNA sequence: TGTGCCAGCAGCGTAGTTAGGGGAGGCGGGACCCAGTACTTC. Protein: CASSVVRGGGTQYF.

The chain couples TRBV12-5 to TRBJ1-4, with 8 bases aligning to TRBD1. V was clipped by 2 bases and J by 6 bases; unmatched bases: 5. CDR3 size: 15 residues. Germline CDR1 reads LGHNT; CDR2 reads FRNRAP. The CDR3 protein is CASGLTGGMYEKLFF. CDR3 coding DNA: TGTGCTAGTGGTTTGACAGGGGGAATGTATGAAAAACTGTTTTTT.

V and J are TRBV10-3 and TRBJ1-1, with D uncertain. V dropped 4 bases and J dropped 8 bases, with 14 bases sitting between them. This CDR3 is built from 13 residues. CDR1 is ENHRY and CDR2 is SYGVKD in the germline V gene. CDR3 nucleotides: TGTGCCATCAGTGTTTCCCAGGAGGCCGAAGCTTTCTTT. It specifies CAISVSQEAEAFF.

This rearrangement joins TRBV7-2 to TRBJ1-3, with D tentatively TRBD1 (6 bases). CDR3 size: 16 residues. Germline CDR1 reads SGHTA; CDR2 reads FQGNSA. The V and J ends lost 5 bases and 2 bases respectively, with 16 bases between them. The CDR3 spells CASSLYQTGTGNTIYF. The CDR3 bases are TGTGCCAGCAGCCTCTATCAAACAGGGACTGGAAACACCATATATTTT.

The chain is built from TRBV3-1 (or the pseudogene TRBV3-2) and TRBJ2-5, with 8 bases identical to TRBD1. The CDR3 sequence is 16 residues long. The J segment lost 5 bases and the V segment lost 3 bases, leaving 11 bases of the junction unmatched. From germline, CDR1 is LGHDT and CDR2 YNNKEL (reference sequence). The CDR3 protein is CASSHGLQTGVETQYF. The CDR3 bases are TGTGCCAGCAGCCATGGTCTCCAGACAGGGGTTGAGACCCAGTACTTC.

This chain links TRBV6-6 with TRBJ1-1; D unclear. CDR1 MNHNY and CDR2 SVGAGI come from the germline V gene (reference sequence). The V end was cut by 6 bases, the J end by 1 base, with 12 bases between. CDR3 length: 14 residues. The CDR3 region is CASSLLTGNTEAFF. In DNA, the CDR3 is TGTGCCAGCAGCCTGCTTACCGGGAACACTGAAGCTTTCTTT.

The chain has TRBV5-1 and TRBJ2-2, with 7 bases matching TRBD1. Germline values: CDR1 SGHRS, CDR2 YFSETQ. This CDR3 spans 15 amino acids. Germline trimming cut 4 bases from V and 3 bases from J; bases unmatched to any gene: 6. The CDR3 sequence is CASSLRGLDTGELFF. The CDR3 DNA is TGCGCCAGCAGCCTAAGGGGGCTGGACACCGGGGAGCTGTTTTTT.

The sample holds one count of this clone. CDR3 sequence (DNA): TGTGCCAGCAGCCGGGGAGGGGCGGGAGAAGGCTACACCTTC. Amino acid sequence: CASSRGGAGEGYTF. The chain uses TRBV27 and TRBJ1-2, with D possibly being TRBD1 (5 bases). The CDR3 totals 14 residues. Germline assignment: CDR1 MNHEY and CDR2 SMNVEV (reference sequence). The ends were cut back, 6 bases at V and 8 bases at J, with 19 bases in the middle.

The J gene is TRBJ2-1, the V gene TRBV12-3 or TRBV12-4, with D possibly matching TRBD1 (7 bases). V lost 5 bases, J lost 7 bases, and 12 bases lay in between. The CDR3 contains 13 residues. CDR3 amino acids: CASSPTGRNEQFF. The CDR3 DNA sequence: TGTGCCAGCAGTCCGACAGGGAGGAATGAGCAGTTCTTC.

This chain links TRBV2 with TRBJ2-4, with a possible D match to TRBD1 (5 bases). The CDR3 contains 12 residues. The V and J ends lost 4 bases and 8 bases respectively, with 9 bases between them. Germline V gene data show CDR1 as SNHLY and CDR2 as FYNNEI. The DNA for the CDR3 is TGTGCCAGCAGTGTAAAAGGGGACATTCAGTACTTC. Residues: CASSVKGDIQYF.

CDR3 residues: CASSAGLVAEAFF. CDR3 DNA sequence: TGTGCCAGCAGTGCAGGCCTTGTCGCTGAAGCTTTCTTT. V gene TRBV25-1 combines with J gene TRBJ1-1; D remains unclear. The CDR3 extends over 13 amino acids. CDR1 MGHDK and CDR2 SYGVNS come from the germline V gene. Trimming pared 4 bases from V and 6 bases from J, leaving 12 bases between.